The entry that follows covers one T cell receptor (beta chain) sequence. The method was immunoSEQ multiplex PCR; TCRdb's version includes in-frame clones alone and lacks a portion of them. The sample lists about 2,500,000 clones; more than 90% were seen once. The record originates from a study of shared clonotypes between healthy human individuals. V was pared by 4 bases and J by 8 bases, with 7 bases of the junction left unmatched. The CDR3 has 15 amino acids. Germline V lookup: CDR1 MDHEN, CDR2 SYDVKM. The source is a young man in good health. The sequencing sample was made of naive CD4+ T cells sorted from blood. As to subset: CD45RA+ positively selected. The gene calls are TRBV28 and TRBJ1-4; 10 bases match TRBD1. This CDR3 reads CASSSVGTGDEKLFF. In DNA, the CDR3 is TGTGCCAGCAGTTCCGTGGGGACAGGGGACGAAAAACTGTTTTTT.